The 24 T cell receptor beta chains below all came from one sample that was sequenced in a study of cytomegalovirus exposure and HLA in healthy donors (dated by TCRdb to 2016 to 2017). Libraries were built with the immunoSEQ multiplex PCR assay. Here the immuneACCESS table is served through TCRdb, limited to in-frame sequences with V and J called. Missing clones are a known gap in these copies; in checked studies unresolved V genes cover under half, and the rest lacks a known reason. This sample has 100,000 to 120,000 clones in its table, and around 85% of those were observed once. The ten largest clones represent around 2.7% of the sample. The sample comprised PBMCs. The source is a woman aged 18 to 35 in good health and CMV-seronegative.

This clone has a single count. The gene calls are TRBV4-2 and TRBJ1-1, with a tentative D call TRBD1 (5 bases). The CDR3 runs to 13 residues. Per the germline V gene, CDR1 is LGHNA and CDR2 is YNFKEQ. Trimming cost V 0 bases and J 6 bases, with 8 bases left between them. The CDR3 DNA reads as TGTGCCAGCAGCCAAGAAGCGACAGCTGAAGCTTTCTTT. This sequence encodes CASSQEATAEAFF.

The chain has TRBV6-6 and TRBJ1-2, with D possibly matching TRBD1 (5 bases). The V gene lost 4 bases and the J gene lost 4 bases, with 10 bases spanning the gap. This CDR3 contains 13 residues. Germline CDR1 MNHNY, CDR2 SVGAGI (reference sequence). Here the CDR3 DNA reads TGTGCCAGCAGTTCCCGGGGGTTCTATGGCTACACCTTC. Residues: CASSSRGFYGYTF.

This clone was counted once. The V and J genes are TRBV18 and TRBJ1-1; the D gene is possibly TRBD1 (6 bases). This CDR3 has 14 amino acids. Germline loops: CDR1 KGHSH, CDR2 LQKENI. Trimming removed 0 bases from V and 4 bases from J, with 9 bases in between. The CDR3 bases are TGTGCCAGCTCACCACCGGGGGGGGCCACTGAAGCTTTCTTT. It translates to CASSPPGGATEAFF. Full variable domain (outside the CDR3, taken from reference TRBV18 and TRBJ1-1): NAGVMQNPRHLVRRRGQEARLRCSPMKGHSHVYWYRQLPEEGLKFMVYLQKENIIDESGMPKERFSAEFPKEGPSILRIQQVVRGDSAAYFCASSPPGGATEAFFGQGTRLTVV.

The CDR3 DNA follows: TGTGCCAGCTCCCGATCCACAACCGGGGAGCTGTTTTTT. Protein: CASSRSTTGELFF. This sequence joins TRBV9 and TRBJ2-2; D uncertain. CDR3 length: 13 amino acids. The germline gives CDR1 SGDLS, CDR2 YYNGEE. Trimming stripped 7 bases from V and 5 bases from J, with 12 bases between.

The J gene is TRBJ2-2, the V gene TRBV19; D is possibly TRBD1 (6 bases). Germline V gene data show CDR1 as LNHDA and CDR2 as SQIVND (reference sequence). V shed 7 bases and J shed 5 bases, with 11 bases lying between them. The CDR3 extends over 13 amino acids. CDR3 in amino acids: CASTNQGTGELFF. The CDR3 DNA sequence: TGTGCCAGTACTAACCAGGGGACCGGGGAGCTGTTTTTT.

This chain connects TRBV5-6 to TRBJ2-5, with 7 bases aligning to TRBD2. The CDR3 totals 13 residues. Germline CDR1 and CDR2: SGHDT and YYEEEE. With V trimmed by 7 bases and J by 4 bases, 7 bases remained unmatched. Written as DNA, the CDR3 is TGTGCCAGCCGGGGGGTAGAGGGAGAGACCCAGTACTTC. Its translation: CASRGVEGETQYF.

The rearrangement uses TRBV5-1 and TRBJ2-2; perhaps TRBD2 as D (6 bases). This CDR3 has 13 amino acids. Germline assignment: CDR1 SGHRS and CDR2 YFSETQ. The germline V and J ends were trimmed by 4 bases and 5 bases, with 9 bases remaining between them. The CDR3 region has the DNA TGCGCCAGCAGCCTGGGGAGGACCGGGGAGCTGTTTTTT. As protein: CASSLGRTGELFF.

This sequence joins TRBV25-1 and TRBJ1-2, with 7 bases identical to TRBD1. Germline values: CDR1 MGHDK, CDR2 SYGVNS. The ends lost 3 bases at V and 8 bases at J; junction bases unmatched: 12. The CDR3 is 15 amino acids. The CDR3 loop is CASSESRDSRRGYTF. The CDR3 DNA reads as TGTGCCAGCAGTGAGTCCCGGGACAGTCGCCGGGGCTACACCTTC.

This chain connects TRBV29-1 to TRBJ2-3; perhaps TRBD2 as D (5 bases). CDR1 SQVTM and CDR2 ANQGSEA come from the germline V gene. This CDR3 contains 15 residues. V was shortened by 1 base and J by 5 bases, with 16 bases between the two germline ends. The CDR3 nucleotides are TGCAGCGTTGAAGCAGGAGGAAATGGTGAAGATACGCAGTATTTT. It is translated as CSVEAGGNGEDTQYF.

The V and J genes are TRBV9 and TRBJ2-1; a possible D gene is TRBD1 (5 bases). V dropped 0 bases and J dropped 5 bases, with 12 bases sitting between them. The CDR3 totals 15 residues. The germline V gene encodes CDR1 SGDLS and CDR2 YYNGEE. The CDR3 protein is CASSVAGALNNEQFF. The CDR3 DNA sequence: TGTGCCAGCAGCGTAGCTGGGGCACTCAACAATGAGCAGTTCTTC.

The DNA for the CDR3 is TGCGCCAGCAGCTTGGCCCCGGGACAGGGGGCTCGGGACACTGAAGCTTTCTTT. Encoded protein: CASSLAPGQGARDTEAFF. This chain links TRBV5-1 with TRBJ1-1; 12 bases are a match to TRBD1. This CDR3 has 18 amino acids. With 0 bases clipped from V and 3 bases from J, the junction kept 9 bases outside the gene matches. Germline V gene data show CDR1 as SGHRS and CDR2 as YFSETQ.

The gene calls are TRBV5-1 and TRBJ1-1; no clear D. This CDR3 has 16 residues. The germline CDR1 and CDR2 sequences are SGHRS and YFSETQ. The V and J ends lost 1 base and 0 bases respectively, with 13 bases between them. The CDR3 spells CASSLMFAELNTEAFF. CDR3 DNA sequence: TGCGCCAGCAGCTTGATGTTCGCCGAGCTGAACACTGAAGCTTTCTTT.

The chain uses TRBV2 and TRBJ1-2; D remains ambiguous. The CDR3 runs 12 residues. The V and J ends lost 6 bases and 2 bases respectively, with 7 bases between them. The germline CDR1 and CDR2 sequences are SNHLY and FYNNEI. DNA for the CDR3: TGTGCCAGCAGGGGCCGAAACTATGGCTACACCTTC. Its translation is CASRGRNYGYTF.

This chain links TRBV9 with TRBJ1-3, with 7 bases lining up with TRBD1. Germline CDR1 reads SGDLS; CDR2 reads YYNGEE. This CDR3 comprises 15 residues. Germline trimming cut 0 bases from V and 1 base from J; bases unmatched to any gene: 1. This CDR3 reads CASSVEGQSGNTIYF. CDR3 bases: TGTGCCAGCAGCGTAGAGGGACAGTCTGGAAACACCATATATTTT.

This clone was seen just once. This rearrangement joins TRBV7-3 to TRBJ2-2; D might be TRBD1 (6 bases). Between the trimmed V and J ends, which lost 2 bases and 7 bases, there was a span of 11 bases. In germline, CDR1 is SGHTA, CDR2 FQGTGA. This CDR3 has 14 amino acids. CDR3 region: CASSLQQGNGELFF. The CDR3 DNA sequence: TGTGCCAGCAGCTTACAACAGGGTAACGGGGAGCTGTTTTTT.

The rearrangement links TRBV2 to TRBJ1-1; D not resolved. The CDR3 length is 11 residues. Germline CDR1 reads SNHLY; CDR2 reads FYNNEI. CDR3 in DNA: TGTGCTATCGGAGGGAACACTGAAGCTTTCTTT. Its translation is CAIGGNTEAFF. Complete variable domain (other parts from reference TRBV2 and TRBJ1-1): EPEVTQTPSHQVTQMGQEVILRCVPISNHLYFYWYRQILGQKVEFLVSFYNNEISEKSEIFDDQFSVERPDGSNFTLKIRSTKLEDSAMYFCAIGGNTEAFFGQGTRLTVV.

The rearrangement joins TRBV6-5 to TRBJ1-1; a weak D match, TRBD1 (5 bases). The V and J ends lost 6 bases and 5 bases respectively, with 13 bases between them. The germline V gene has CDR1 MNHEY and CDR2 SVGAGI. The CDR3 extends over 13 amino acids. CDR3 protein: CASRAGPGTEAFF. DNA of the CDR3: TGTGCCAGCAGGGCGGGGCCCGGTACTGAAGCTTTCTTT.

This sequence joins TRBV28 and TRBJ2-7; the match to TRBD1 covers 8 bases. After removal of 4 bases from V and 3 bases from J, the junction contained 8 bases not matched to a gene. CDR3 length: 15 residues. CDR1 MDHEN and CDR2 SYDVKM come from the germline V gene. The CDR3 sequence is CASSYGQGFVYEQYF. The DNA for the CDR3 is TGTGCCAGCAGTTACGGACAGGGATTTGTCTACGAGCAGTACTTC.

The chain is built from TRBV29-1 and TRBJ2-1, with TRBD2 identical over 12 bases. The CDR3 consists of 16 residues. CDR1 is SQVTM, CDR2 ANQGSEA, per germline. Trimming removed 0 bases from V and 6 bases from J; junction bases left unmatched: 6. CDR3 in DNA: TGCAGCGTTGAAGAGGCTAGCGGGGGGGTCATCAATGAGCAGTTCTTC. It yields the protein CSVEEASGGVINEQFF.

This chain joins TRBV18 and TRBJ2-2; a possible D gene is TRBD1 (5 bases). CDR1 and CDR2 from the germline V gene are KGHSH and LQKENI. V was shortened by 1 base and J by 7 bases, with 7 bases between the two germline ends. The CDR3 has 13 amino acids. For the CDR3, the DNA is TGTGCCAGCTCACCACAGGGGTACGGGGAGCTGTTTTTT. Protein product: CASSPQGYGELFF.

The chain uses TRBV20-1 and TRBJ1-1, with D maybe TRBD1 (5 bases). With 0 bases removed from V and 9 bases from J, the gap between germline ends came to 8 bases. CDR1 is DFQATT and CDR2 is SNEGSKA in the germline V gene (reference sequence). This CDR3 is 11 amino acids long. DNA for the CDR3: TGCAGTGCTAGAGAGCCAGGGAAAGCTTTCTTT. It encodes CSAREPGKAFF.

The rearrangement joins TRBV9 to TRBJ2-7; 9 nucleotides line up with TRBD1. CDR1 and CDR2 (germline): SGDLS, YYNGEE. CDR3 length: 14 amino acids. J was trimmed by 3 bases and V by 3 bases; bases with no gene match: 4. CDR3 DNA: TGTGCCAGCAGCGAGAGGGACAGGGTCTACGAGCAGTACTTC. Protein sequence: CASSERDRVYEQYF.

The chain links TRBV7-9 to TRBJ1-2; TRBD1 matches 11 bases. The CDR3 sequence is 16 residues long. The junction had 11 bases not matched to a gene; V was cut back by 3 bases and J by 8 bases. In germline, CDR1 is SEHNR, CDR2 FQNEAQ (reference sequence). The CDR3 DNA is TGTGCCAGCAGCTTGGACGAGGACAGGGGGCGAAAAGGCTACACCTTC. Amino acid sequence: CASSLDEDRGRKGYTF.

The chain carries TRBV5-5 and TRBJ1-3; 7 bases line up with TRBD1. Germline trimming cut 4 bases from V and 4 bases from J; bases unmatched to any gene: 11. The germline V gene encodes CDR1 SGHKS and CDR2 YYEKEE (reference sequence). This CDR3 region has 16 residues. The CDR3 loop is CASSLGGRTGGNTIYF. CDR3 DNA sequence: TGTGCCAGCAGCCTGGGCGGGAGGACAGGAGGAAACACCATATATTTT.